This TCR beta chain appears in the sequencing data of a study of T-cell reconstitution after alpha-beta-depleted transplantation in children. CDR3 size: 20 residues. From germline, CDR1 is DFQATT and CDR2 SNEGSKA (reference sequence). Between the trimmed V and J ends, which lost 0 bases and 0 bases, there was a span of 23 bases. The authors prepared the TCRbeta library with unique molecular identifiers. TCRdb reprocessed the PCR reads with MiXCR, giving one entry per CDR3 protein. The sample consists of 190,000 or so distinct CDR3 sequences, about 14% of them appearing once. This clonotype has ten or more counts.

The TCR was taken from a human donor who donated a stem cell graft to a child with acute lymphoblastic leukemia. The chain is built from TRBV20-1 and TRBJ2-2, with D hard to call. The sample was PBMCs from the stem cell graft donor, taken from the stem cell graft. The CDR3 loop reads CSARDSVPRLTGPNTGELFF. For the CDR3, the DNA is TGCAGTGCTAGAGATTCCGTCCCTCGGCTGACCGGCCCGAACACCGGGGAGCTGTTTTTT.